Listed here are 23 T cell receptor beta chains from one sample, sequenced in a study of T cell clonality in common variable immunodeficiency. Sequenced by immunoSEQ multiplex PCR; TCRdb stores in-frame clones only, minus some. The profile covers 35,000 to 50,000 clones, none occurring a single time. Sequencing was performed on peripheral blood mononuclear cells. These receptors came from a person between 18 and 70 years old in good health.

This clone was counted at least ten times. The CDR3 region is CASRGYQGASIYEQYF. The DNA read from the CDR3 is TGTGCCAGCAGAGGTTACCAGGGGGCATCTATTTACGAG. This chain connects TRBV2 to TRBJ2-7; 8 positions agree with TRBD1. The sequence runs out 3 residues before the end of the CDR3; the remainder is reconstructed from the germline J gene. The CDR3 consists of 16 residues. Trimming at V came to 6 bases and at J to 4 bases, leaving 14 bases not matched to a gene. The germline V gene has CDR1 SNHLY and CDR2 FYNNEI.

This clone was seen ten or more times. The read falls 3 residues short of the CDR3 end, and the missing part is taken from the germline J gene. The rearrangement joins TRBV19 to TRBJ2-7, with D maybe TRBD2 (7 bases). Germline CDR1 reads LNHDA; CDR2 reads SQIVND (reference sequence). The CDR3 spans 10 residues. The CDR3 loop reads CAGGVYEQYF. The sequenced part of the CDR3 DNA is TGTGCAGGGGGGGTCTACGAG.

In its sample, this clone was seen many times. The read ends 3 residues early relative to the CDR3; the germline J gene fills the gap. The chain uses TRBV19 and TRBJ2-4; 8 bases are shared with TRBD1. Per the germline V gene, CDR1 is LNHDA and CDR2 is SQIVND (reference sequence). The CDR3 extends over 16 amino acids. With V trimmed by 0 bases and J by 1 base, 2 bases remained unmatched. The CDR3 sequence: CASSIDRGHAKNIQYF. CDR3 bases read: TGTGCCAGTAGTATAGACAGGGGGCACGCCAAAAACATT.

This clone has a count of ten or more. The read terminates 3 residues before the CDR3 end, so the remaining end is supplied by the germline J gene. The chain employs TRBV5-4 and TRBJ2-2; no reliable D call. CDR1 and CDR2 from the germline V gene are SGHNT and YYREEE (reference sequence). This CDR3 has 14 residues. V lost 0 bases and J lost 5, with 8 bases in between. The sequenced part of the CDR3 DNA is TGTGCCAGCAGCTTGGGGGCTGGGACCGGGGAG. Its translation is CASSLGAGTGE. The whole CDR3 protein reads CASSLGAGTGELFF.

The sample holds a few counts of this clone. A read error may account for a junction end that differs from germline. The read terminates 3 residues before the CDR3 end, so the remaining end is supplied by the germline J gene. Other DNA sequences of this sample code for an identical CDR3. This sequence joins TRBV19 and TRBJ1-3, with D possibly being TRBD1 (5 bases). The CDR3 consists of 13 residues. Germline V CDR1 and CDR2: LNHDA, SQIVND (reference sequence). The part of the CDR3 DNA that was read is TGTGCCAGTACCAGGGATCGCGGAAACACA. Translated: CASTRDRGNT. The complete CDR3 protein is CASTRDRGNTIYF.

This clone was counted many times. Sequencing ends 3 residues short of the CDR3 end; the germline J gene provides the rest. The chain employs TRBV18 and TRBJ2-1; 8 positions agree with TRBD2. Per the germline V gene, CDR1 is KGHSH and CDR2 is LQKENI. This CDR3 is 15 amino acids long. Trimming took 2 bases from V and 7 from J; bases not matched to a gene: 7. The sequenced CDR3 bases are TGTGCCAGCTCACCAACCAGCGGGAGTGGGAATGAG. Its protein is CASSPTSGSGNE. The CDR3, in full, reads CASSPTSGSGNEQFF.

This clone was observed many times. With the read ending 3 residues before the CDR3 end, the germline J gene is used to fill in that end. This chain uses TRBV5-4 with TRBJ1-1; weak D call: TRBD1 (6 bases). Deletions cut 2 bases from V and 0 bases from J, with 14 bases between. The CDR3 has 16 residues. The germline gives CDR1 SGHNT, CDR2 YYREEE (reference sequence). The CDR3: CASSLPQGSMNTEAFF. CDR3 DNA, as far as it was read: TGTGCCAGCAGCTTACCACAGGGCTCGATGAACACTGAA.

This clone has at least ten counts. The CDR3 DNA, read in part, is TGCGCCAGCAGTAGACAGGGTCGGGATGAG. It yields the protein CASSRQGRDE. The CDR3 as a whole reads CASSRQGRDEQFF. V and J are TRBV5-1 and TRBJ2-1; 7 bases agree with TRBD1. The CDR3 end is not reached by the read, which stops 3 residues before it; the germline J gene fills it in. Losses at the gene ends were 5 bases for V and 8 bases for J; bases not matched to a gene: 7. The V gene's germline CDR1 is SGHRS and CDR2 YFSETQ. The CDR3 length is 13 residues.

This clone showed up many times. The CDR3 end falls 3 residues outside the read, so it is completed with the germline J gene. The V and J genes are TRBV7-6 and TRBJ2-1; TRBD1 matches 7 bases. The trim removed 0 bases at V and 1 base at J, leaving 3 bases unmatched. This CDR3 contains 16 residues. Per the germline V gene, CDR1 is SGHVS and CDR2 is FNYEAQ. The CDR3 sequence is CASSLAGTASYNEQFF. CDR3 bases read: TGTGCCAGCAGCTTAGCCGGGACAGCGTCCTACAATGAG.

This clone has only a few counts. The CDR3 end is not reached by the read, which stops 3 residues before it; the germline J gene fills it in. The chain combines TRBV5-3 with TRBJ1-4; D is perhaps TRBD1 (5 bases). TRBV5-3 has ORF status, its function being uncertain. CDR3 length: 15 residues. The sequenced CDR3 bases are TGTGCCAGAAGCTGCCCTTCGGGGGGTAATTCACCA. Translation: CARSCPSGGNSP. The full-length CDR3 reads as CARSCPSGGNSPLFF.

This clone has a handful of counts. The read is 3 residues too short to cover the CDR3 end, so that end is filled in from the germline J gene. J is TRBJ2-7 and V is TRBV2, with a tentative D call TRBD1 (5 bases). This CDR3 has 16 amino acids. The germline V gene encodes CDR1 SNHLY and CDR2 FYNNEI. The ends were cut back, 1 base at V and 1 base at J, with 14 bases in the middle. The CDR3 bases that were read are TGTGCCAGCAGTGAAGGGGCAGGGTATGGGTCCTACGAG. This gives the protein CASSEGAGYGSYE. In full, the CDR3 reads CASSEGAGYGSYEQYF.

This clone was detected many times. The CDR3 is cut off 3 residues early in the read; its end comes from the germline J gene. The chain has TRBV29-1 and TRBJ2-7; no clear D gene. V gave up 5 bases and J gave up 6 bases, with 14 bases separating them. This CDR3 is 12 amino acids long. CDR1 and CDR2 from the germline V gene are SQVTM and ANQGSEA. CDR3 DNA, as far as it was read: TGCAGCGTTAGTGGTATCGGTTCCGAG. This sequence encodes CSVSGIGSE. The full CDR3 is CSVSGIGSEQYF.

In this sample, this clone turned up many times. The read finishes 3 residues shy of the CDR3 end, and the germline J gene is used to complete it. This chain links TRBV4-1 with TRBJ2-3; 8 bases fit TRBD1. CDR1 is MGHRA, CDR2 YSYEKL, per germline. V lost 3 bases to trimming and J lost 2 bases; unmatched junction nucleotides: 10. The CDR3 runs 17 residues. CDR3 sequence reads: CASSQQPLGQATDTQYF. The CDR3 DNA, read in part, is TGCGCCAGCAGCCAGCAGCCTTTGGGACAGGCCACAGATACG.

This clone occurred many times. The CDR3 goes on 3 residues after the read ends, and that part is filled in from the germline J gene. The gene calls are TRBV7-9 and TRBJ2-1, with 9 bases fitting TRBD2. CDR1 and CDR2 from the germline V gene are SEHNR and FQNEAQ (reference sequence). After removal of 4 bases from V and 8 bases from J, the junction contained 3 bases not matched to a gene. This CDR3 is 13 amino acids long. The CDR3 protein is CASSYSGSHEQFF. The CDR3 DNA, read in part, is TGTGCCAGCAGCTATAGCGGGAGCCATGAG.

This clone has at least ten counts. The CDR3 goes on 3 residues after the read ends, and that part is filled in from the germline J gene. This rearrangement joins TRBV15 to TRBJ2-7; TRBD2 aligns across 10 bases. Unmatched junction bases numbered 9, after V lost 3 bases and J lost 4 bases. The germline gives CDR1 LNHNV, CDR2 YYDKDF (reference sequence). The CDR3 has 16 amino acids. The CDR3 region is CATSRTLLAGVYEQYF. The sequenced part of the CDR3 DNA is TGTGCCACCAGCAGGACCCTTCTAGCGGGAGTGTACGAG.

On this clone: The sequence runs out 3 residues before the end of the CDR3; the remainder is reconstructed from the germline J gene. The rearrangement uses TRBV11-2 and TRBJ1-5, with 7 bases identical to TRBD1. The CDR3 extends over 15 amino acids. The germline V gene encodes CDR1 SGHAT and CDR2 FQNNGV. Germline trimming cut 5 bases from V and 0 bases from J; bases unmatched to any gene: 4. The covered CDR3 bases are TGTGCCAGCAGCCCGGGGACAGTTAGCAATCAGCCC. This codes for CASSPGTVSNQP. The whole CDR3 protein is CASSPGTVSNQPQHF.

There are many counts of this clone. The read stops 3 residues short of the end of the CDR3; the missing end is completed from the germline J gene. V usage is TRBV18 and J usage is TRBJ2-7, with TRBD2 matching 14 bases. With 3 bases clipped from V and 5 bases from J, the junction kept 0 bases outside the gene matches. Per germline, CDR1 KGHSH and CDR2 LQKENI. The CDR3 runs 14 residues. The CDR3 bases that were read are TGTGCCAGCTCACCGGGACTAGCGGGAGACGAG. Encoded protein: CASSPGLAGDE. The entire CDR3 sequence reads CASSPGLAGDEQYF.

In its sample, this clone was seen a few times. A much larger clonotype is one base distant, so this may be a read error. The read comes to an end 3 residues before the CDR3 does, leaving the germline J gene to fill in the end. J is TRBJ2-2 and V is TRBV2; D tentatively reads TRBD1 or TRBD2 (5 bases each). The CDR3 contains 18 residues. From germline, CDR1 is SNHLY and CDR2 FYNNEI. Incomplete CDR3 DNA: TGTGCCAGCAGTGTATCGAGCAGGGAGATGGGAAGGAATTCACCG. This codes for CASSVSSREMGRNSP. The CDR3 in its entirety is CASSVSSREMGRNSPLFF.

This clone was picked up a small number of times. From the germline J gene comes the end of the CDR3, since the read stops 3 residues before it. The V and J genes are TRBV2 and TRBJ1-1; 7 nucleotides align to TRBD1. The CDR3 consists of 15 residues. Germline CDR1 SNHLY, CDR2 FYNNEI. The DNA read from the CDR3 is TGTGCCAGCAGTCCAAAACACAGGGGATCTACAGAA. Protein product: CASSPKHRGSTE. From start to end, the CDR3 is CASSPKHRGSTEAFF.

The table lists this clone with many counts. The read ends 3 residues shy of where the CDR3 ends; the end is completed using the germline J gene. This chain uses TRBV5-1 with TRBJ2-4; D unclear. The length of the CDR3 is 11 residues. Germline V gene sequence: CDR1 SGHRS, CDR2 YFSETQ. V was pared by 5 bases and J by 5 bases, with 5 bases between. The CDR3 region is CASSKENIQYF. The covered CDR3 bases are TGCGCCAGCAGTAAGGAAAACATT.

This clone has a count of ten or more. The CDR3 end falls 3 residues outside the read, so it is completed with the germline J gene. This rearrangement joins TRBV11-2 to TRBJ2-3; perhaps TRBD1 as D (6 bases). Trimming removed 5 bases at V and 6 bases at J, with 9 bases between. The CDR3 loop spans 12 amino acids. Germline values: CDR1 SGHAT, CDR2 FQNNGV. Incomplete CDR3 DNA: TGTGCCAGCAGCCCCCAGGGGGATACG. This sequence encodes CASSPQGDT. The complete CDR3 protein is CASSPQGDTQYF.

This clone was observed a handful of times. The CDR3 goes on 3 residues after the read ends, and that part is filled in from the germline J gene. The chain employs TRBV18 and TRBJ2-7; TRBD2 matches at 10 bases. With 1 base clipped from V and 6 bases from J, the junction kept 24 bases outside the gene matches. Germline CDR1 KGHSH, CDR2 LQKENI. This CDR3 has 21 residues. CDR3 DNA (partial): TGTGCCAGCTCACCACTTTTTAAACGCAATCTCCCGGGACTAGCGAACCTCGAG. Amino acids: CASSPLFKRNLPGLANLE. In full, the CDR3 reads CASSPLFKRNLPGLANLEQYF.

CDR3 DNA (partial): TGTGCCAGCAGCTTGGCTAGCGGAACCTACGAC. It specifies CASSLASGTYD. The CDR3, in full, reads CASSLASGTYDYTF. The rearrangement joins TRBV7-9 to TRBJ1-2; the D is unclear. The read comes to an end 3 residues before the CDR3 does, leaving the germline J gene to fill in the end. There are 14 residues in the CDR3. Germline values: CDR1 SEHNR, CDR2 FQNEAQ (reference sequence). Full variable domain (outside the CDR3, taken from reference TRBV7-9 and TRBJ1-2): DTGVSQNPRHKITKRGQNVTFRCDPISEHNRLYWYRQTLGQGPEFLTYFQNEAQLEKSRLLSDRFSAERPKGSFSTLEIQRTEQGDSAMYLCASSLASGTYDYTFGSGTRLTVV.